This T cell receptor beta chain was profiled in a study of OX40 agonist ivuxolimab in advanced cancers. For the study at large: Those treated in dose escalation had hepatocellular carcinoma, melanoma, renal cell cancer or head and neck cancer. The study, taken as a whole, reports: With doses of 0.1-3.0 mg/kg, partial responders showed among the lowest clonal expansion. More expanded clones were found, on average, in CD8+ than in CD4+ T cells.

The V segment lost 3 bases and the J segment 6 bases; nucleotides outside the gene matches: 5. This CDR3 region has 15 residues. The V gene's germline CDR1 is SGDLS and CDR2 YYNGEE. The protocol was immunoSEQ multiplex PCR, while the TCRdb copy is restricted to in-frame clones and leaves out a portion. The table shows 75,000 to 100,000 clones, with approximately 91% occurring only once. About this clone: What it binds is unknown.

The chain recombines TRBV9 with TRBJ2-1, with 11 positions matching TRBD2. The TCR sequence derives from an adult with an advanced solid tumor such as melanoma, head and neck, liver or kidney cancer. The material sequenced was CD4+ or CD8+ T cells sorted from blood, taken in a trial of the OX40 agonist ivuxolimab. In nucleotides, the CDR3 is TGTGCCAGCAGCGCCCTAGCGGGGGGACCCAATGAGCAGTTCTTC. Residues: CASSALAGGPNEQFF.